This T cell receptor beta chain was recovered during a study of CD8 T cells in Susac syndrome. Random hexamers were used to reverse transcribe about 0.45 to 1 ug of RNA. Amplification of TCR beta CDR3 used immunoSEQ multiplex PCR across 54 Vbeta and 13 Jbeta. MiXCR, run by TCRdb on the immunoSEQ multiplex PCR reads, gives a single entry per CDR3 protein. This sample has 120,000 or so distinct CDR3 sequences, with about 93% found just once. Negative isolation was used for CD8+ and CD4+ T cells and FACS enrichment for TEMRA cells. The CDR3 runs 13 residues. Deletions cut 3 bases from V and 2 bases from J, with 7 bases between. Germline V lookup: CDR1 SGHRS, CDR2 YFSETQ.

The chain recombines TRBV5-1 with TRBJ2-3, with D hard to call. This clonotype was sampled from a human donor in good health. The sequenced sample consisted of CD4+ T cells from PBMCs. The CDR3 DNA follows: TGCGCCAGCAGCTCCCTGCCCACAGATACGCAGTATTTT. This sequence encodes CASSSLPTDTQYF.